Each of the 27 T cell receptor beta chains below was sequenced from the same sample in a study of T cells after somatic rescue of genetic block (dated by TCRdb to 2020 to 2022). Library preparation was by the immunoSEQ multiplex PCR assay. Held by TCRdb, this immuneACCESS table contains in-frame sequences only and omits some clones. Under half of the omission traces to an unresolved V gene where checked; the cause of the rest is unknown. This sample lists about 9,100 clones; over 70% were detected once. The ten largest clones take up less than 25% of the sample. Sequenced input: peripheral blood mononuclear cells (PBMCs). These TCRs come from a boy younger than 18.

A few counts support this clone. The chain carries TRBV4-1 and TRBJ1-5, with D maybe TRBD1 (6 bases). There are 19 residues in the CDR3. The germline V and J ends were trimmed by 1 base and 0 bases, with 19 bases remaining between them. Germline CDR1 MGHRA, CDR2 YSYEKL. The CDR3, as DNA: TGCGCCAGCAGCCAAGTAGGGGGACATCTAAACTATAGCAATCAGCCCCAGCATTTT. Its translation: CASSQVGGHLNYSNQPQHF.

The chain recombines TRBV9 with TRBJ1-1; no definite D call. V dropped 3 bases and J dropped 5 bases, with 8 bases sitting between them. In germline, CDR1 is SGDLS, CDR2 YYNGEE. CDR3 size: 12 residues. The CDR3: CASSGGGTEAFF. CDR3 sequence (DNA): TGTGCCAGCAGCGGGGGAGGGACTGAAGCTTTCTTT.

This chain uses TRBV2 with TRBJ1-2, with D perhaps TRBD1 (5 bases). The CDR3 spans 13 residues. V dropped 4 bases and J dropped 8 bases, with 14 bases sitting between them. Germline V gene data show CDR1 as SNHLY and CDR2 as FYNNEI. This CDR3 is CASSVERGGGYTF. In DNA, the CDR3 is TGTGCCAGCAGTGTGGAAAGGGGAGGAGGCTACACCTTC.

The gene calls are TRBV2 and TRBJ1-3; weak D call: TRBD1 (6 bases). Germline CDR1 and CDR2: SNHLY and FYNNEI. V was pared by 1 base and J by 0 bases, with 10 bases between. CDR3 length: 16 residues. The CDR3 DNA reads TGTGCCAGCAGTGAAGAGGACAGTTACTCTGGAAACACCATATATTTT. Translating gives CASSEEDSYSGNTIYF.

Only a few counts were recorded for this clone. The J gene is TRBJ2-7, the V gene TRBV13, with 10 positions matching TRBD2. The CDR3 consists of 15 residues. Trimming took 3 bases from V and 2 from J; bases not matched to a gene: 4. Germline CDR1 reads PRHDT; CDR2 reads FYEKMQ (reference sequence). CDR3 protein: CASSFSGRPPYEQYF. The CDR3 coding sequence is TGTGCCAGCAGCTTTAGCGGGAGGCCCCCCTACGAGCAGTACTTC.

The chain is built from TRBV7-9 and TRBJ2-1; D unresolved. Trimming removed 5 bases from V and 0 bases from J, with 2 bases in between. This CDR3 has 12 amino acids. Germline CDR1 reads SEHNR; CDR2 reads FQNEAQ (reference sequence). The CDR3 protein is CASSRSYNEQFF. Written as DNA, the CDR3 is TGTGCCAGCAGCCGCTCCTACAATGAGCAGTTCTTC. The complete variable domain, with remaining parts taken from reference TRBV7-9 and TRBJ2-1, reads DTGVSQNPRHKITKRGQNVTFRCDPISEHNRLYWYRQTLGQGPEFLTYFQNEAQLEKSRLLSDRFSAERPKGSFSTLEIQRTEQGDSAMYLCASSRSYNEQFFGPGTRLTVL.

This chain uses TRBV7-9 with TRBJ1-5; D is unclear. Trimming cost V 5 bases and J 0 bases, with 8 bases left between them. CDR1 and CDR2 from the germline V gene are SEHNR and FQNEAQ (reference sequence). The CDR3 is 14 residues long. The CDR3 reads CASSPRYSNQPQHF. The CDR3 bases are TGTGCCAGCAGCCCCAGGTATAGCAATCAGCCCCAGCATTTT.

CDR3 region: CSVGGLNQPQHF. DNA for the CDR3: TGCAGCGTCGGAGGACTTAATCAGCCCCAGCATTTT. The V and J genes are TRBV29-1 and TRBJ1-5; D unclear. CDR1 SQVTM and CDR2 ANQGSEA come from the germline V gene. V lost 6 bases to trimming and J lost 4 bases, with 10 bases between them. This CDR3 has 12 residues.

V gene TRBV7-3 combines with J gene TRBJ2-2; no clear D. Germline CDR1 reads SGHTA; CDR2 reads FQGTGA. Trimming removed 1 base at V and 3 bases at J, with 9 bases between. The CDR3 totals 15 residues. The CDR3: CASSLMGHYTGELFF. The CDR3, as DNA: TGTGCCAGCAGCTTAATGGGCCACTACACCGGGGAGCTGTTTTTT.

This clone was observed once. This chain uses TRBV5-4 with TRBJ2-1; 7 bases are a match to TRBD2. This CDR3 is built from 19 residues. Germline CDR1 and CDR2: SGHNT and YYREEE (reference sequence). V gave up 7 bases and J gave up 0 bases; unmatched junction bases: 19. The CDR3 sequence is CASCESAGIPYNSYNEQFF. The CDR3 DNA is TGTGCCAGCTGCGAGTCAGCGGGAATCCCTTACAACTCCTACAATGAGCAGTTCTTC.

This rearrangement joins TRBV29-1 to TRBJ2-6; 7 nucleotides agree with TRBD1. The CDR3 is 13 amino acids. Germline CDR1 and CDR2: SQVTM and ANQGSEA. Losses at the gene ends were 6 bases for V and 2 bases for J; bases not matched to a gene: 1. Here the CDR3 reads CSVTGTGANVLTF. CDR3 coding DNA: TGCAGCGTGACAGGGACTGGGGCCAACGTCCTGACTTTC.

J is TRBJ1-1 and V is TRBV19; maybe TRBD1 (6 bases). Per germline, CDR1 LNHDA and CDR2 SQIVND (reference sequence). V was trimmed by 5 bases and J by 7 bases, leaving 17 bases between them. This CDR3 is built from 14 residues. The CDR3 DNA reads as TGTGCCAGTAGTTCTACAGGGAGGGTCGTTGAAGCTTTCTTT. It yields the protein CASSSTGRVVEAFF. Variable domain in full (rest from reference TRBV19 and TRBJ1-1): DGGITQSPKYLFRKEGQNVTLSCEQNLNHDAMYWYRQDPGQGLRLIYYSQIVNDFQKGDIAEGYSVSREKKESFPLTVTSAQKNPTAFYLCASSSTGRVVEAFFGQGTRLTVV.

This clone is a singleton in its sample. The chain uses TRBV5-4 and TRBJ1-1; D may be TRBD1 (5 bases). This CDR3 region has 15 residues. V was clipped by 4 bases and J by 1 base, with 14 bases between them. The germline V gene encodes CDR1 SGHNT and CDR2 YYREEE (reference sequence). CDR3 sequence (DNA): TGTGCCAGCAGCAAAAGACAGATCGCGAACACTGAAGCTTTCTTT. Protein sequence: CASSKRQIANTEAFF.

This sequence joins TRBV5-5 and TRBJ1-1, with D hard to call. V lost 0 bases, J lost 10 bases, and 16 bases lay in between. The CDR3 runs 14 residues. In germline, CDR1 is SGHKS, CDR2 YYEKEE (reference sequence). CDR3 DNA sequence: TGTGCCAGCAGCTTGGCCGGGCAGGACTTTGTAGCTTTCTTT. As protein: CASSLAGQDFVAFF.

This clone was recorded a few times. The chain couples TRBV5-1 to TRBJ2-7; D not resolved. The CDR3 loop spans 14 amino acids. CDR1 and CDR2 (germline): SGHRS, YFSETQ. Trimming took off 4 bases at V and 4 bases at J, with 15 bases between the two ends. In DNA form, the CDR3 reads TGCGCCAGCAGCCGCGCAGGCAGCTTGTACGAGCAGTACTTC. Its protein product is CASSRAGSLYEQYF.

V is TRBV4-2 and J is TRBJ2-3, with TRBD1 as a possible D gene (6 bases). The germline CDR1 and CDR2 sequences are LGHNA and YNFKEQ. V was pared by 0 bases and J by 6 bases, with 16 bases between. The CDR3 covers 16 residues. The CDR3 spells CASSQEDRGRSDTQYF. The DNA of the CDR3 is TGTGCCAGCAGCCAAGAGGACAGAGGAAGGTCGGATACGCAGTATTTT.

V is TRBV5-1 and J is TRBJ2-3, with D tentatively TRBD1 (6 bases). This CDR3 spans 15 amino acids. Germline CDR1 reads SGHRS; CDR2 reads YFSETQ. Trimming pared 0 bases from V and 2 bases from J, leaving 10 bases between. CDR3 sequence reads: CASSLVSGATDTQYF. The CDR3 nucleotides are TGCGCCAGCAGCTTGGTCTCAGGGGCCACAGATACGCAGTATTTT.

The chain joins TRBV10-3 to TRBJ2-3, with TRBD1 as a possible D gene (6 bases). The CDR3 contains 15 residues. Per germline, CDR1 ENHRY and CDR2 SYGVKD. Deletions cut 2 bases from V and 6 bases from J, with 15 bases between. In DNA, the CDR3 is TGTGCCATCAGTGAGGCCGGGACACCTCAGGATACGCAGTATTTT. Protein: CAISEAGTPQDTQYF.

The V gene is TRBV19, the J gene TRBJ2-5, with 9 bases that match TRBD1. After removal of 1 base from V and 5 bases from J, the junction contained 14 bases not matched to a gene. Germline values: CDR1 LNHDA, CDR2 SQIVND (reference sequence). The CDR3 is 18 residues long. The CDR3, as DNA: TGTGCCAGTAGTATAGCTGGGCCCTCGACAGGGGGTATGGAGACCCAGTACTTC. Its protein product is CASSIAGPSTGGMETQYF.

CDR3 nucleotides: TGTGCCATCAGAGACGTAGATCAGCCCCAGCATTTT. Its protein is CAIRDVDQPQHF. V and J are TRBV10-3 and TRBJ1-5; D gene unclear. CDR1 and CDR2 from the germline V gene are ENHRY and SYGVKD. The ends were cut back, 6 bases at V and 5 bases at J, with 8 bases in the middle. The CDR3 runs 12 residues.

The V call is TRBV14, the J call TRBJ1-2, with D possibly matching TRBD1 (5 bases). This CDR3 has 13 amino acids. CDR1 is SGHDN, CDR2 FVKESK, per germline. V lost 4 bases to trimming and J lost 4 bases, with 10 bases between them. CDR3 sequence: CASSPGTFYGYTF. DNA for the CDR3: TGTGCCAGCAGCCCCGGGACTTTCTATGGCTACACCTTC.

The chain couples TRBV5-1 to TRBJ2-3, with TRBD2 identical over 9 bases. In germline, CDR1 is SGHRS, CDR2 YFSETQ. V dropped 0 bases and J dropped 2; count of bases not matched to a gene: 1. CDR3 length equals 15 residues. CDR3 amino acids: CASSLGLAVTDTQYF. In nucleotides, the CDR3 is TGCGCCAGCAGCTTGGGACTAGCGGTCACAGATACGCAGTATTTT.

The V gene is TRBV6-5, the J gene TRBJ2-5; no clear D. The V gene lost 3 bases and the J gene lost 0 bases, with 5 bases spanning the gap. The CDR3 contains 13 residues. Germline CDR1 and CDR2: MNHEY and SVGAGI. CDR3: CASSYQYQETQYF. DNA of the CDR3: TGTGCCAGCAGTTATCAGTACCAAGAGACCCAGTACTTC.

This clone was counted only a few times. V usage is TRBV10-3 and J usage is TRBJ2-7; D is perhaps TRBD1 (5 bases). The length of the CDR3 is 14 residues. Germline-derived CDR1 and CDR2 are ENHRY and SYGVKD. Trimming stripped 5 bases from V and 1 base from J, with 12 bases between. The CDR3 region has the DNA TGTGCCATCAGTACAGGTAGGAGTTCCTACGAGCAGTACTTC. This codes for CAISTGRSSYEQYF.

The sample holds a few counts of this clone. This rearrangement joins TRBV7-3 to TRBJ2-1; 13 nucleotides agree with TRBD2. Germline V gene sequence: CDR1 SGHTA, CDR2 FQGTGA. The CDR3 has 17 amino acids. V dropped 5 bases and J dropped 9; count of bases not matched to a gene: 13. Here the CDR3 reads CASSPHSWTSGSGEQFF. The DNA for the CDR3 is TGTGCCAGCAGCCCCCATTCGTGGACTAGCGGGAGTGGTGAGCAGTTCTTC.

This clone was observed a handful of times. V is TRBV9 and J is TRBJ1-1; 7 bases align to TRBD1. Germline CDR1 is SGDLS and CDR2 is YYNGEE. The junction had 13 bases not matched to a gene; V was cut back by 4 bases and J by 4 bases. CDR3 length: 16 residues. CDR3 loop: CASSTQTGIVATEAFF. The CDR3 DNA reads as TGTGCCAGCAGCACCCAGACAGGGATCGTGGCCACTGAAGCTTTCTTT. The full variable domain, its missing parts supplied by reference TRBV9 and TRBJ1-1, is DSGVTQTPKHLITATGQRVTLRCSPRSGDLSVYWYQQSLDQGLQFLIQYYNGEERAKGNILERFSAQQFPDLHSELNLSSLELGDSALYFCASSTQTGIVATEAFFGQGTRLTVV.

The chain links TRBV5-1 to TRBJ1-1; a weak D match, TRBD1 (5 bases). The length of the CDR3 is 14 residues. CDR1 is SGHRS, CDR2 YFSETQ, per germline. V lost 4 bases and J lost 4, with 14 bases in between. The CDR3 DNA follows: TGCGCCAGCAGCCCGACGGGACCGTCCACTGAAGCTTTCTTT. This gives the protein CASSPTGPSTEAFF.